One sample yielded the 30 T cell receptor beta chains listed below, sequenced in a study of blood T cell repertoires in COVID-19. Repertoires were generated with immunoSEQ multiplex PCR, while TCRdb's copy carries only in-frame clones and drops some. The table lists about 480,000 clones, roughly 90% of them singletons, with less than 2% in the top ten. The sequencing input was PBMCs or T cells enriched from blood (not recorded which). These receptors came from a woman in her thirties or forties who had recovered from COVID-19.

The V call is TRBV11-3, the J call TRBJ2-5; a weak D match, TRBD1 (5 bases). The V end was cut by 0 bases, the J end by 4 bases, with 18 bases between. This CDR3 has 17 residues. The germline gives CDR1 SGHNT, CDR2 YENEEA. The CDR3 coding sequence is TGTGCCAGCAGCTTAGATTCGGTCAGGGTAATGGGAGAGACCCAGTACTTC. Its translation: CASSLDSVRVMGETQYF.

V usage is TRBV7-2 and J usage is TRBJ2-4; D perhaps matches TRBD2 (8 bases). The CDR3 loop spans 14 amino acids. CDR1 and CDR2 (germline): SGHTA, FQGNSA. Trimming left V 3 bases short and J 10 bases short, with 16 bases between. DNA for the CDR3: TGTGCCAGCAGCTTTAGCGGGAAGGGGGCGATTCAGTACTTC. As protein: CASSFSGKGAIQYF.

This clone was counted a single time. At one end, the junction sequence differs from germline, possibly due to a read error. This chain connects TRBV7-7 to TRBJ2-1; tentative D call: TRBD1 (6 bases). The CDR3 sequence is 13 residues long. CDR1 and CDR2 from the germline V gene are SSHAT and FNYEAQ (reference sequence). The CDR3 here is CASSPDSYNEQFF. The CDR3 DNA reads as TGTGCTAGCAGTCCGGACAGCTACAATGAGCAGTTCTTC.

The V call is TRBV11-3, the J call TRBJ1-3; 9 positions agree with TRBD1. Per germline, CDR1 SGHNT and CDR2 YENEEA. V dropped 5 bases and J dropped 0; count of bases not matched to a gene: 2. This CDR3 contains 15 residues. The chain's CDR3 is CASSETGGSGNTIYF. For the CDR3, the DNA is TGTGCCAGCAGCGAGACAGGGGGCTCTGGAAACACCATATATTTT.

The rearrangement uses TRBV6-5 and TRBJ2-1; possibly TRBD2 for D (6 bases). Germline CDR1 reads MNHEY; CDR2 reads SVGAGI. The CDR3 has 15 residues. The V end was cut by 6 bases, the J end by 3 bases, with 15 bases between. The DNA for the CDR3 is TGTGCCAGCAGAAACCGGCGGGAAATCTACAATGAGCAGTTCTTC. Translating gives CASRNRREIYNEQFF.

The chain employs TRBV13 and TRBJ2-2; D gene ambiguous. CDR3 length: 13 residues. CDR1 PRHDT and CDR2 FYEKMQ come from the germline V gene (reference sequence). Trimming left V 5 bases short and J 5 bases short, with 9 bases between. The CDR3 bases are TGTGCCAGCAGCGCCGACGGGACCGGGGAGCTGTTTTTT. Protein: CASSADGTGELFF. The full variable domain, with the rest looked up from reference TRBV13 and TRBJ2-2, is AAGVIQSPRHLIKEKRETATLKCYPIPRHDTVYWYQQGPGQDPQFLISFYEKMQSDKGSIPDRFSAQQFSDYHSELNMSSLELGDSALYFCASSADGTGELFFGEGSRLTVL.

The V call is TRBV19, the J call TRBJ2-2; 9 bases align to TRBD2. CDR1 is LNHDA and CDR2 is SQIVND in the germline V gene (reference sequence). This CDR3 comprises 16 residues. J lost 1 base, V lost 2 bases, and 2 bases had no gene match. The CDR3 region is CASSIRAGGNTGELFF. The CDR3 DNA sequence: TGTGCCAGTAGTATAAGAGCGGGAGGGAACACCGGGGAGCTGTTTTTT.

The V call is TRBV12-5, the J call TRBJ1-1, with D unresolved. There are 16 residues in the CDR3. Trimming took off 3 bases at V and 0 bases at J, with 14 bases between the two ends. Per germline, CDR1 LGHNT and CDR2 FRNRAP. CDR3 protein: CASGLGPPGMNTEAFF. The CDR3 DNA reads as TGTGCTAGTGGTTTAGGACCGCCGGGAATGAACACTGAAGCTTTCTTT. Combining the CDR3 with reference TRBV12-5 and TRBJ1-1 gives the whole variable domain DARVTQTPRHKVTEMGQEVTMRCQPILGHNTVFWYRQTMMQGLELLAYFRNRAPLDDSGMPKDRFSAEMPDATLATLKIQPSEPRDSAVYFCASGLGPPGMNTEAFFGQGTRLTVV.

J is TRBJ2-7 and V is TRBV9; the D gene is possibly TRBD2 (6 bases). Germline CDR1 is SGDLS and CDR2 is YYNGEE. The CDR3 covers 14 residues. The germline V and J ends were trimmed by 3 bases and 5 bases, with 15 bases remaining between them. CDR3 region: CASSATGVWDEQYF. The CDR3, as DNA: TGTGCCAGCAGCGCCACGGGGGTATGGGACGAGCAGTACTTC. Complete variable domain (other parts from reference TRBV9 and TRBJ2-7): DSGVTQTPKHLITATGQRVTLRCSPRSGDLSVYWYQQSLDQGLQFLIQYYNGEERAKGNILERFSAQQFPDLHSELNLSSLELGDSALYFCASSATGVWDEQYFGPGTRLTVT.

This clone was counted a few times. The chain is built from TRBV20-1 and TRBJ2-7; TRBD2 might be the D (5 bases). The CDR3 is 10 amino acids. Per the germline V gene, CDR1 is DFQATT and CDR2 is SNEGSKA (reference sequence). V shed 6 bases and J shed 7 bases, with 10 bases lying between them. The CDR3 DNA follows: TGCAGTGCGGTGGGGAGTGAGCAGTACTTC. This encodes CSAVGSEQYF.

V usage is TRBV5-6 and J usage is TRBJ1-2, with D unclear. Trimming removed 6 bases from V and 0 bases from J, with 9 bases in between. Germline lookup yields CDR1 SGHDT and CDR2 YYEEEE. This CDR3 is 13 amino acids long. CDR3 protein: CASKTGTNYGYTF. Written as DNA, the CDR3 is TGTGCCAGCAAGACGGGGACTAACTATGGCTACACCTTC.

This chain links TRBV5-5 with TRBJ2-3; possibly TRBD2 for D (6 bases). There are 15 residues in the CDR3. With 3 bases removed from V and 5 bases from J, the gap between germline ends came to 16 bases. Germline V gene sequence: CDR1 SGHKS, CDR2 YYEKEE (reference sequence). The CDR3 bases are TGTGCCAGCAGCTCGACTAGTTGGGAGGAAGATACGCAGTATTTT. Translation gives CASSSTSWEEDTQYF.

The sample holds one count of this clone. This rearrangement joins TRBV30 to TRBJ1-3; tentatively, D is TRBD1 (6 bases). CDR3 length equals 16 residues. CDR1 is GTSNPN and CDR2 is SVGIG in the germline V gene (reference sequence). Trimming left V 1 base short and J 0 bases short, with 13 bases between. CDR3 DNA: TGTGCCTGGAGTGGGGGGCCGGTGAGCTCTGGAAACACCATATATTTT. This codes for CAWSGGPVSSGNTIYF.

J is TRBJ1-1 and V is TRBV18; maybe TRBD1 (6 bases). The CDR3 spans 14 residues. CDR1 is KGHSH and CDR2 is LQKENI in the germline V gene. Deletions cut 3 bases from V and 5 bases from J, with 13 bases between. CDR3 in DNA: TGTGCCAGCTCACCCAGGGGATCGTGGACTGAAGCTTTCTTT. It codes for CASSPRGSWTEAFF.

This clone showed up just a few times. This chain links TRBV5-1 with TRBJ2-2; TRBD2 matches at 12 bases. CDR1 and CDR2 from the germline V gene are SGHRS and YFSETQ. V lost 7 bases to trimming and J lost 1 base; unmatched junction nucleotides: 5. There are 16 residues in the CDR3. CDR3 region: CASSTSGSGNTGELFF. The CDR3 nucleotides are TGCGCCAGCTCGACTAGCGGGAGCGGGAACACCGGGGAGCTGTTTTTT.

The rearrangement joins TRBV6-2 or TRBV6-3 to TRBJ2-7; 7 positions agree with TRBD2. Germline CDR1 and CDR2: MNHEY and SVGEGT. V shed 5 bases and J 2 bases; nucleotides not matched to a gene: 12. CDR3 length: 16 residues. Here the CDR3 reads CASSTPGLTEPYEQYF. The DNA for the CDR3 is TGTGCCAGCAGTACCCCGGGACTAACTGAACCCTACGAGCAGTACTTC.

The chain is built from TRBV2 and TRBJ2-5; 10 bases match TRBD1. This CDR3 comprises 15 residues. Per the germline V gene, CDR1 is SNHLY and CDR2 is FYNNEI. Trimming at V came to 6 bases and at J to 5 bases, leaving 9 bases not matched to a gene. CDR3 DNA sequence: TGTGCCAGCAGCGACAGGGGGCTGGGGGGGGAGACCCAGTACTTC. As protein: CASSDRGLGGETQYF. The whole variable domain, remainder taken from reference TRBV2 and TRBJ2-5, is EPEVTQTPSHQVTQMGQEVILRCVPISNHLYFYWYRQILGQKVEFLVSFYNNEISEKSEIFDDQFSVERPDGSNFTLKIRSTKLEDSAMYFCASSDRGLGGETQYFGPGTRLLVL.

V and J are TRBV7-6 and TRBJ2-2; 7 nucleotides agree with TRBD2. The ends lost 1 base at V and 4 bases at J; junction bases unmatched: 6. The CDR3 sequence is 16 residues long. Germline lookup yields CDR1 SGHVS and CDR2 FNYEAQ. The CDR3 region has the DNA TGTGCCAGCAGCTTAGAGCGGGGAAAGGGCACCGGGGAGCTGTTTTTT. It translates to CASSLERGKGTGELFF.

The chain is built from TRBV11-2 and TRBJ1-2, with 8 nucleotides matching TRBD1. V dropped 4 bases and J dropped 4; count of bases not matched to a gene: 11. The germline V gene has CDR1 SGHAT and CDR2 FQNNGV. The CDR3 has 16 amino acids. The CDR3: CASSYQTGVIGYGYTF. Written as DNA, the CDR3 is TGTGCCAGCAGCTACCAGACAGGGGTAATTGGCTATGGCTACACCTTC.

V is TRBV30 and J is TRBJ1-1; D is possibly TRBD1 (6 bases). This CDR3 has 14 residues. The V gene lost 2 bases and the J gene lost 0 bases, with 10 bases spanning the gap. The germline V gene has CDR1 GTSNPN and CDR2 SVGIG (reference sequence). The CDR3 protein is CAWSKDSLNTEAFF. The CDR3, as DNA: TGTGCCTGGAGTAAGGACAGCCTGAACACTGAAGCTTTCTTT.

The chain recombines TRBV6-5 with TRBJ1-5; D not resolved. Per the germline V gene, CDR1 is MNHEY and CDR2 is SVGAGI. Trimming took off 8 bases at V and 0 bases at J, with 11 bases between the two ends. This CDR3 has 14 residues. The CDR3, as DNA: TGTGCCAGCGTAACGGGTTATAGCAATCAGCCCCAGCATTTT. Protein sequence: CASVTGYSNQPQHF.

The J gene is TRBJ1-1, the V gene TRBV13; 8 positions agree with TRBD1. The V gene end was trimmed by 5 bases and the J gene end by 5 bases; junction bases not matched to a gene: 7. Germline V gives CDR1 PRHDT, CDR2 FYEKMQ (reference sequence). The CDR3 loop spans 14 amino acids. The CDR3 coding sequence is TGTGCCAGCAGCAAGACAGGGGTAGGGACTGAAGCTTTCTTT. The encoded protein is CASSKTGVGTEAFF.

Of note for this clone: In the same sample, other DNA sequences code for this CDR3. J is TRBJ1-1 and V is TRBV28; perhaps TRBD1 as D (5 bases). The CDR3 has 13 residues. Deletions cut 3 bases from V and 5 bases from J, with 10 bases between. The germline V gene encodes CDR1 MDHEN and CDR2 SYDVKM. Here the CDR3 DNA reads TGTGCCAGCAGTTTCGGGGGAGGGACTGAAGCTTTCTTT. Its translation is CASSFGGGTEAFF.

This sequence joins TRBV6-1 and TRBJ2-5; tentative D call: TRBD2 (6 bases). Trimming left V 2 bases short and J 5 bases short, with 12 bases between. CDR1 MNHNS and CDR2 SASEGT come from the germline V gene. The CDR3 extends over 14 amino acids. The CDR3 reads CASSETGEGETQYF. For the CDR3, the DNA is TGTGCCAGCAGTGAAACGGGAGAGGGTGAGACCCAGTACTTC.

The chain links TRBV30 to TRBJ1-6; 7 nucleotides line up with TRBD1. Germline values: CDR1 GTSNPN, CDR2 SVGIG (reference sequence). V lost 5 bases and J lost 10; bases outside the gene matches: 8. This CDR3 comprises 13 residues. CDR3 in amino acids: CAWEVTGESPLHF. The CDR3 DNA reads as TGTGCCTGGGAAGTAACAGGGGAATCACCCCTCCACTTT.

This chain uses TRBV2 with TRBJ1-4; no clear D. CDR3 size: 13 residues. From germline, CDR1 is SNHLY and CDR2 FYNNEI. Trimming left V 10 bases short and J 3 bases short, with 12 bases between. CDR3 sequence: CATRGSANEKLFF. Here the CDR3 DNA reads TGTGCCACCCGAGGTAGCGCTAATGAAAAACTGTTTTTT.

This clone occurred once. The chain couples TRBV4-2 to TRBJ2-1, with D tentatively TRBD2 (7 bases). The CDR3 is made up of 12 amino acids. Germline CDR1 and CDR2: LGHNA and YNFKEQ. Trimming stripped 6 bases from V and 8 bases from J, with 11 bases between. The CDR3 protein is CASSRGGDEQFF. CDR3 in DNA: TGTGCCAGCAGTCGAGGGGGGGATGAGCAGTTCTTC.

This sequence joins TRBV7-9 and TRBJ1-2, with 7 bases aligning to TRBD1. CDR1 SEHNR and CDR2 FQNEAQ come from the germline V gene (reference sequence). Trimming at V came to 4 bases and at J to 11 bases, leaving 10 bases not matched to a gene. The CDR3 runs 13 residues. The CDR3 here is CASSSSGTDDYTF. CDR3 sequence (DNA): TGTGCCAGCAGCTCATCCGGGACAGATGATTACACCTTC. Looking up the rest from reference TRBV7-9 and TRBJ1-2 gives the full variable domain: DTGVSQNPRHKITKRGQNVTFRCDPISEHNRLYWYRQTLGQGPEFLTYFQNEAQLEKSRLLSDRFSAERPKGSFSTLEIQRTEQGDSAMYLCASSSSGTDDYTFGSGTRLTVV.

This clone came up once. This chain's CDR3 is CASRASGSYEQYF. The CDR3 nucleotides are TGTGCCAGCAGGGCTAGCGGGAGTTACGAGCAGTACTTC. The V gene is TRBV6-5, the J gene TRBJ2-7; 10 nucleotides agree with TRBD2. This CDR3 is built from 13 residues. Trimming cost V 6 bases and J 4 bases; bases outside gene matches: 3. Germline V gene lookup returns CDR1 MNHEY and CDR2 SVGAGI.

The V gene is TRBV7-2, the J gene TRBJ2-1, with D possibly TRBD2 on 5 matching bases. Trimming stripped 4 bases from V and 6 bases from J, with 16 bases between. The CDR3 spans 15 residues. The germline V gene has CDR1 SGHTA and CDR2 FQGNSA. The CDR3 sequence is CASSSMRVPSNEQFF. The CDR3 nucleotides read TGTGCCAGCAGCTCCATGAGGGTCCCTTCCAATGAGCAGTTCTTC.